This T cell receptor (beta chain) originates from a study of control samples from healthy donors and cancer patients. Produced via immunoSEQ multiplex PCR; TCRdb's table is partial and in-frame only. In the table there are about 95,000 clones, about 89% of which are singletons. The source material was blood. The receptor comes from a woman in her twenties or thirties in good health.

DNA of the CDR3: TGTGCCAGCAGTCCCCCTCACCAAAAGGACACTGAAGCTTTCTTT. This sequence encodes CASSPPHQKDTEAFF. This chain uses TRBV28 with TRBJ1-1, with D hard to call. Germline loops: CDR1 MDHEN, CDR2 SYDVKM. Trimming removed 5 bases at V and 3 bases at J, with 16 bases between. This CDR3 is built from 15 residues.